One sample yielded the 27 T cell receptor beta chains listed below, sequenced in a study of lymphopenia after photon versus proton radiotherapy. TCRdb's copy holds only in-frame clones and misses some; the assay was immunoSEQ multiplex PCR. The sample comprises over 50,000 clones, about 90% of which are singletons, and about 2% rests with the top ten. This specimen was peripheral blood, taken from a patient treated with photon-based radiotherapy. All receptors derive from a man between 40 and 49 years old with gastric cancer.

J is TRBJ2-5 and V is TRBV11-2; the D gene is possibly TRBD1 (6 bases). The V gene lost 3 bases and the J gene lost 5 bases, with 10 bases spanning the gap. This CDR3 is 13 amino acids long. Germline lookup yields CDR1 SGHAT and CDR2 FQNNGV. The CDR3 protein is CASSFRTAETQYF. DNA of the CDR3: TGTGCCAGCAGCTTCCGGACAGCGGAGACCCAGTACTTC.

The chain is built from TRBV14 and TRBJ2-1; TRBD1 matches at 9 bases. The CDR3 spans 17 residues. Germline V gene lookup returns CDR1 SGHDN and CDR2 FVKESK. V dropped 0 bases and J dropped 0; count of bases not matched to a gene: 3. The CDR3 here is CASSQDTGGYSYNEQFF. CDR3 in DNA: TGTGCCAGCAGCCAAGATACAGGGGGCTACTCCTACAATGAGCAGTTCTTC.

The chain uses TRBV6-5 and TRBJ1-2, with 8 nucleotides matching TRBD1. The J segment lost 3 bases and the V segment lost 6 bases, leaving 3 bases of the junction unmatched. This CDR3 spans 13 amino acids. From germline, CDR1 is MNHEY and CDR2 SVGAGI. CDR3 in amino acids: CASRADRDYGYTF. The CDR3, as DNA: TGTGCCAGCAGAGCGGACAGGGACTATGGCTACACCTTC.

The chain recombines TRBV7-8 with TRBJ2-5; the D gene is possibly TRBD2 (5 bases). The CDR3 covers 12 residues. Trimming cost V 5 bases and J 4 bases, with 8 bases left between them. Looked up from germline, CDR1 is SGHVS and CDR2 is FQNEAQ. For the CDR3, the DNA is TGTGCCAGCAGCCGAGGAGGAGAGACCCAGTACTTC. Translated: CASSRGGETQYF.

The chain carries TRBV9 and TRBJ2-3; D remains ambiguous. Per the germline V gene, CDR1 is SGDLS and CDR2 is YYNGEE. Trimming stripped 0 bases from V and 2 bases from J, with 4 bases between. The CDR3 has 13 residues. CDR3 sequence (DNA): TGTGCCAGCAGCGTAGTCGACACAGATACGCAGTATTTT. Its translation: CASSVVDTDTQYF. Filled out from reference TRBV9 and TRBJ2-3, the complete variable domain reads DSGVTQTPKHLITATGQRVTLRCSPRSGDLSVYWYQQSLDQGLQFLIQYYNGEERAKGNILERFSAQQFPDLHSELNLSSLELGDSALYFCASSVVDTDTQYFGPGTRLTVL.

The rearrangement uses TRBV15 and TRBJ2-3; D is unresolved. This CDR3 is built from 14 residues. The germline gives CDR1 LNHNV, CDR2 YYDKDF (reference sequence). The V end was cut by 6 bases, the J end by 0 bases, with 10 bases between. The CDR3: CATRRSSSTDTQYF. CDR3 coding DNA: TGTGCCACCAGGCGCTCCTCTAGCACAGATACGCAGTATTTT.

This chain links TRBV11-2 with TRBJ1-5, with D hard to call. CDR3 length: 17 amino acids. Germline CDR1 SGHAT, CDR2 FQNNGV. V lost 2 bases and J 4 bases, leaving 18 bases between the germline ends. CDR3 in DNA: TGTGCCAGCAGCTTAAGTGGTCAACTCCTTGGGAATCAGCCCCAGCATTTT. Translation: CASSLSGQLLGNQPQHF. Based on the CDR3 plus reference TRBV11-2 and TRBJ1-5, the full variable domain is EAGVAQSPRYKIIEKRQSVAFWCNPISGHATLYWYQQILGQGPKLLIQFQNNGVVDDSQLPKDRFSAERLKGVDSTLKIQPAKLEDSAVYLCASSLSGQLLGNQPQHFGDGTRLSIL.

This clone has a single count. The rearrangement joins TRBV6-5 to TRBJ1-1; 8 bases fit TRBD1. Looked up from germline, CDR1 is MNHEY and CDR2 is SVGAGI. Trimming cost V 6 bases and J 4 bases; bases outside gene matches: 4. The CDR3 is made up of 13 amino acids. CDR3 coding DNA: TGTGCCAGCAGAGGACAGGGAGGCACTGAAGCTTTCTTT. Its translation: CASRGQGGTEAFF.

V is TRBV6-6 and J is TRBJ2-1; D is perhaps TRBD2 (6 bases). Germline loops: CDR1 MNHNY, CDR2 SVGAGI (reference sequence). V was pared by 6 bases and J by 8 bases, with 14 bases between. This CDR3 comprises 13 residues. Written as DNA, the CDR3 is TGTGCCAGCAGGCCACTAGGCGGGGATGAGCAGTTCTTC. Encoded protein: CASRPLGGDEQFF.

The rearrangement joins TRBV10-3 to TRBJ2-7, with TRBD1 identical over 8 bases. Looked up from germline, CDR1 is ENHRY and CDR2 is SYGVKD. V shed 3 bases, J shed 1 base, and the junction held 8 bases outside the gene matches. The CDR3 loop spans 16 amino acids. The CDR3 loop is CAISDYGQGESYEQYF. CDR3 nucleotides: TGTGCCATCAGTGATTATGGACAGGGCGAGTCCTACGAGCAGTACTTC.

The chain recombines TRBV30 with TRBJ2-3; the match to TRBD2 covers 10 bases. Germline-derived CDR1 and CDR2 are GTSNPN and SVGIG (reference sequence). CDR3 length: 15 residues. V trimming: 0 bases; J trimming: 9 bases; junction bases outside the gene matches: 9. The CDR3 spells CAWSVVSGGAGTQYF. CDR3 sequence (DNA): TGTGCCTGGAGTGTAGTGAGCGGGGGGGCAGGAACGCAGTATTTT.

The chain has TRBV19 and TRBJ1-6; unclear D gene. CDR1 LNHDA and CDR2 SQIVND come from the germline V gene (reference sequence). The length of the CDR3 is 12 residues. Trimming stripped 3 bases from V and 10 bases from J, with 7 bases between. CDR3 sequence: CASSIGQSPLHF. The CDR3 nucleotides are TGTGCCAGTAGTATCGGGCAGTCACCCCTCCACTTT.

This chain uses TRBV7-2 with TRBJ2-7, with D maybe TRBD2 (5 bases). The germline CDR1 and CDR2 sequences are SGHTA and FQGNSA. The germline V and J ends were trimmed by 8 bases and 5 bases, with 16 bases remaining between them. CDR3 size: 13 residues. The CDR3 loop reads CASRFSPGDEQYF. Written as DNA, the CDR3 is TGTGCCAGCCGATTTTCCCCCGGGGACGAGCAGTACTTC.

V and J are TRBV29-1 and TRBJ2-7; 8 bases align to TRBD1. The CDR3 loop spans 13 amino acids. Germline V gives CDR1 SQVTM, CDR2 ANQGSEA. Losses at the gene ends were 3 bases for V and 4 bases for J; bases not matched to a gene: 5. This CDR3 is CSVDGTGGYEQYF. The CDR3 bases are TGCAGCGTTGACGGGACAGGAGGTTACGAGCAGTACTTC.

V gene TRBV4-3 combines with J gene TRBJ1-1; 8 bases fit TRBD1. V lost 1 base and J lost 3; bases outside the gene matches: 1. Germline CDR1 LGHNA, CDR2 YSLEER. The CDR3 spans 14 residues. DNA for the CDR3: TGCGCCAGCAGCCAAGCGACAGGGGACACTGAAGCTTTCTTT. Amino acids: CASSQATGDTEAFF.

The chain is built from TRBV4-3 and TRBJ2-1, with 11 bases matching TRBD2. V gave up 0 bases and J gave up 8 bases; unmatched junction bases: 9. CDR3 length: 17 residues. Per the germline V gene, CDR1 is LGHNA and CDR2 is YSLEER. CDR3: CASSQDQGSGGAYEQFF. The CDR3 coding sequence is TGCGCCAGCAGCCAAGATCAAGGTAGCGGGGGGGCGTATGAGCAGTTCTTC.

This chain links TRBV19 with TRBJ2-5; 10 bases fit TRBD1. The CDR3 length is 16 residues. Germline lookup yields CDR1 LNHDA and CDR2 SQIVND (reference sequence). The J segment lost 4 bases and the V segment lost 6 bases, leaving 11 bases of the junction unmatched. CDR3 protein: CASSPHWDRGGETQYF. The DNA of the CDR3 is TGTGCCAGTAGCCCCCACTGGGACAGGGGAGGAGAGACCCAGTACTTC. Full variable domain (missing parts from reference TRBV19 and TRBJ2-5): DGGITQSPKYLFRKEGQNVTLSCEQNLNHDAMYWYRQDPGQGLRLIYYSQIVNDFQKGDIAEGYSVSREKKESFPLTVTSAQKNPTAFYLCASSPHWDRGGETQYFGPGTRLLVL.

This chain connects TRBV18 to TRBJ1-1; tentatively, D is TRBD1 (5 bases). The V and J ends lost 5 bases and 2 bases respectively, with 18 bases between them. Germline CDR1 KGHSH, CDR2 LQKENI. CDR3 length equals 16 residues. CDR3 sequence: CASSVSAGTANTEAFF. As DNA, the CDR3 is TGTGCCAGCTCAGTTTCAGCGGGGACGGCCAACACTGAAGCTTTCTTT.

This sequence joins TRBV19 and TRBJ1-2; 10 bases match TRBD1. The CDR3 is 14 amino acids. Germline loops: CDR1 LNHDA, CDR2 SQIVND (reference sequence). After removal of 7 bases from V and 2 bases from J, the junction contained 4 bases not matched to a gene. Here the CDR3 DNA reads TGTGCCAGTACCCCGGACAGGGGGAACTATGGCTACACCTTC. It is translated as CASTPDRGNYGYTF.

The J gene is TRBJ2-3, the V gene TRBV6-4, with D perhaps TRBD1 (5 bases). Trimming took 0 bases from V and 2 from J, leaving 9 bases between them. Germline V CDR1 and CDR2: MRHNA, SNTAGT. The CDR3 consists of 15 residues. As DNA, the CDR3 is TGTGCCAGCAGTGACTCTCAGGGTACCACAGATACGCAGTATTTT. The encoded protein is CASSDSQGTTDTQYF.

The rearrangement joins TRBV4-3 to TRBJ2-1, with TRBD1 as a possible D gene (6 bases). The V gene's germline CDR1 is LGHNA and CDR2 YSLEER. The CDR3 has 15 residues. V lost 3 bases and J lost 2, with 11 bases in between. CDR3 sequence (DNA): TGCGCCAGCAGCCAGGTCACAGGGACCTACAATGAGCAGTTCTTC. Amino acid sequence: CASSQVTGTYNEQFF.

The chain recombines TRBV5-1 with TRBJ1-2; possible D gene TRBD1, 5 bases. The CDR3 extends over 15 amino acids. Per germline, CDR1 SGHRS and CDR2 YFSETQ. The V end was cut by 0 bases, the J end by 6 bases, with 15 bases between. DNA of the CDR3: TGCGCCAGCAGCTTGGGCGGGGGTGGCGGTGATGGCTACACCTTC. It specifies CASSLGGGGGDGYTF.

The rearrangement links TRBV5-5 to TRBJ1-2; TRBD1 agrees at 9 bases. From germline, CDR1 is SGHKS and CDR2 YYEKEE (reference sequence). The junction had 4 bases not matched to a gene; V was cut back by 0 bases and J by 4 bases. This CDR3 is 15 amino acids long. In nucleotides, the CDR3 is TGTGCCAGCAGCTTGGCGGGACAGGGTGGCTATGGCTACACCTTC. The encoded protein is CASSLAGQGGYGYTF.

This chain connects TRBV30 to TRBJ2-5; TRBD2 agrees at 7 bases. V trimming: 1 base; J trimming: 3 bases; junction bases outside the gene matches: 5. The CDR3 totals 14 residues. Germline V lookup: CDR1 GTSNPN, CDR2 SVGIG (reference sequence). The CDR3 sequence: CAWSEGLAEETQYF. The CDR3 region has the DNA TGTGCCTGGAGTGAAGGGCTAGCGGAAGAGACCCAGTACTTC.

This chain connects TRBV7-9 to TRBJ1-6, with D perhaps TRBD1 (5 bases). The CDR3 extends over 14 amino acids. The germline V gene has CDR1 SEHNR and CDR2 FQNEAQ (reference sequence). Trimming left V 0 bases short and J 10 bases short, with 10 bases between. CDR3 amino acids: CASSLAGGNSPLHF. In DNA, the CDR3 is TGTGCCAGCAGCTTAGCCGGGGGGAACTCACCCCTCCACTTT.

CDR3 region: CASPRGPNGEKLFF. The CDR3 bases are TGTGCCAGTCCCCGGGGGCCTAATGGGGAAAAACTGTTTTTT. The V call is TRBV7-9, the J call TRBJ1-4; tentative D call: TRBD1 (6 bases). Germline assignment: CDR1 SEHNR and CDR2 FQNEAQ (reference sequence). The V end was cut by 9 bases, the J end by 8 bases, with 19 bases between. The CDR3 length is 14 residues. Full variable domain (remainder filled in from reference TRBV7-9 and TRBJ1-4): DTGVSQNPRHKITKRGQNVTFRCDPISEHNRLYWYRQTLGQGPEFLTYFQNEAQLEKSRLLSDRFSAERPKGSFSTLEIQRTEQGDSAMYLCASPRGPNGEKLFFGSGTQLSVL.

The chain joins TRBV27 to TRBJ1-5; D gene unclear. Per the germline V gene, CDR1 is MNHEY and CDR2 is SMNVEV (reference sequence). CDR3 length equals 14 residues. Trimming stripped 2 bases from V and 0 bases from J, with 5 bases between. CDR3 protein: CASSLVGSNQPQHF. The CDR3, as DNA: TGTGCCAGCAGTTTAGTTGGTAGCAATCAGCCCCAGCATTTT.